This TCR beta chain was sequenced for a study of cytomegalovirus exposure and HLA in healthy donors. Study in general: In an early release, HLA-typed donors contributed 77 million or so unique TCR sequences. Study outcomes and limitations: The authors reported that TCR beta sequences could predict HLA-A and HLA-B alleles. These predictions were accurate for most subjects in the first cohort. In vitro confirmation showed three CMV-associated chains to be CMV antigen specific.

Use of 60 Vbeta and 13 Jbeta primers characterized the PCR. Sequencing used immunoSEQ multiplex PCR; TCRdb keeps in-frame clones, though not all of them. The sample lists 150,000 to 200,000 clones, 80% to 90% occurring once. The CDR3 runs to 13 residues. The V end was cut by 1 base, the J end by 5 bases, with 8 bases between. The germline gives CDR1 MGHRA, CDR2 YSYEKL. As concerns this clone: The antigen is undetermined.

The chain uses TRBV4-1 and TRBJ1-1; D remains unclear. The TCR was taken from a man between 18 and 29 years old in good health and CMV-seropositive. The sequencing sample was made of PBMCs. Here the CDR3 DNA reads TGCGCCAGCAGCCAAGGTAGGCGGACTGAAGCTTTCTTT. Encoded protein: CASSQGRRTEAFF.